Shown below are 18 T cell receptor beta chains from a single sample sequenced in a study of CD8 T cells in Susac syndrome. Random hexamers primed reverse transcription of roughly 0.5 to 1 ug RNA. Each CDR3 protein is one row after TCRdb ran MiXCR on the immunoSEQ multiplex PCR reads. The profile shows 180,000 or so distinct CDR3 sequences, about 95% of them singletons. The sequenced sample consisted of CD4+ T cells from PBMCs. The receptors originated from a human donor in good health.

The J gene is TRBJ2-6, the V gene TRBV15; D might be TRBD1 or TRBD2, each matching 6 bases. V was cut by 6 bases and J by 0 bases, with 9 bases left in between. The CDR3 runs to 15 residues. CDR1 and CDR2 from the germline V gene are LNHNV and YYDKDF (reference sequence). CDR3 DNA: TGTGCCACCAGGGGGGGCCTCTCTGGGGCCAACGTCCTGACTTTC. Protein product: CATRGGLSGANVLTF.

This sequence joins TRBV5-1 and TRBJ2-3, with a tentative D call TRBD2 (5 bases). Germline V CDR1 and CDR2: SGHRS, YFSETQ. With 2 bases removed from V and 4 bases from J, the gap between germline ends came to 8 bases. This CDR3 region has 13 residues. The CDR3 spells CASSFAAADTQYF. The CDR3 DNA follows: TGCGCCAGCAGCTTTGCAGCGGCAGATACGCAGTATTTT.

CDR3 residues: CASSTGRYDTQYF. CDR3 coding DNA: TGCGCCAGCAGCACAGGACGGTATGATACGCAGTATTTT. The genes are TRBV5-1 and TRBJ2-3, with D maybe TRBD1 (5 bases). CDR1 and CDR2 from the germline V gene are SGHRS and YFSETQ. V lost 4 bases and J 6 bases, leaving 12 bases between the germline ends. This CDR3 region has 13 residues.

The V and J genes are TRBV7-2 and TRBJ2-1, with D hard to call. CDR3 length: 11 amino acids. The V gene's germline CDR1 is SGHTA and CDR2 FQGNSA. Trimming left V 5 bases short and J 8 bases short, with 7 bases between. CDR3: CASSVRYEQFF. The CDR3 coding sequence is TGTGCCAGCAGCGTAAGGTATGAGCAGTTCTTC.

The genes are TRBV29-1 and TRBJ2-5; 7 positions agree with TRBD2. V lost 6 bases and J lost 2; bases outside the gene matches: 9. From germline, CDR1 is SQVTM and CDR2 ANQGSEA. This CDR3 comprises 14 residues. The CDR3 region is CSVGGTKAQETQYF. Written as DNA, the CDR3 is TGCAGCGTGGGGGGGACTAAGGCTCAAGAGACCCAGTACTTC.

The chain combines TRBV4-3 with TRBJ2-6; D is unclear. Germline CDR1 and CDR2: LGHNA and YSLEER. The V end lost 0 bases, the J end lost 4 bases, and 7 bases lay between the germline ends. This CDR3 is built from 15 residues. The CDR3 here is CASSQDAPGANVLTF. CDR3 sequence (DNA): TGCGCCAGCAGCCAAGATGCACCCGGGGCCAACGTCCTGACTTTC.

V is TRBV30 and J is TRBJ2-1; D is tentatively TRBD1 or TRBD2 (5 bases each). Trimming removed 3 bases at V and 10 bases at J, with 19 bases between. The CDR3 is 14 amino acids. Germline V gene data show CDR1 as GTSNPN and CDR2 as SVGIG (reference sequence). CDR3 bases: TGTGCCTGGAGGCGTTCTGGGGGAGCGAGCGAGCAGTTCTTC. The encoded protein is CAWRRSGGASEQFF. The full variable domain, completed using reference TRBV30 and TRBJ2-1, is SQTIHQWPATLVQPVGSPLSLECTVEGTSNPNLYWYRQAAGRGLQLLFYSVGIGQISSEVPQNLSASRPQDRQFILSSKKLLLSDSGFYLCAWRRSGGASEQFFGPGTRLTVL.

The chain links TRBV20-1 to TRBJ2-3; D tentatively reads TRBD1 or TRBD2 (5 bases each). Germline-derived CDR1 and CDR2 are DFQATT and SNEGSKA (reference sequence). The CDR3 length is 15 residues. V was cut by 5 bases and J by 1 base, with 16 bases left in between. Written as DNA, the CDR3 is TGCAGTGCTGGCCGGGACCTCCTCCGCACAGATACGCAGTATTTT. It codes for CSAGRDLLRTDTQYF.

The DNA for the CDR3 is TGTGCCAGCAGCCTCCCACCCGGCGGGAGCACAGATACGCAGTATTTT. Its translation is CASSLPPGGSTDTQYF. V usage is TRBV7-9 and J usage is TRBJ2-3; D is possibly TRBD2 (5 bases). The CDR3 length is 16 residues. Between the trimmed V and J ends, which lost 5 bases and 0 bases, there was a span of 15 bases. Germline V CDR1 and CDR2: SEHNR, FQNEAQ (reference sequence).

DNA of the CDR3: TGCAGCGCGCTTATCGGGGATTGGAACACTGAAGCTTTCTTT. Protein: CSALIGDWNTEAFF. This chain links TRBV29-1 with TRBJ1-1; no clear D. Trimming cost V 7 bases and J 1 base, with 16 bases left between them. CDR3 size: 14 residues. CDR1 is SQVTM, CDR2 ANQGSEA, per germline.

The chain links TRBV18 to TRBJ1-5; D unresolved. The CDR3 sequence is 14 residues long. V gave up 1 base and J gave up 9 bases, with 13 bases separating them. CDR1 is KGHSH and CDR2 is LQKENI in the germline V gene. The chain's CDR3 is CASSPQDGHRPQHF. DNA for the CDR3: TGTGCCAGCTCACCACAGGACGGCCATCGGCCCCAGCATTTT.

The chain uses TRBV6-6 and TRBJ2-5; D is possibly TRBD1 (5 bases). The germline V gene has CDR1 MNHNY and CDR2 SVGAGI (reference sequence). Between the trimmed V and J ends, which lost 2 bases and 9 bases, there was a span of 16 bases. This CDR3 contains 14 residues. The CDR3 bases are TGTGCCAGCAGTTACGGCCTCCCCAGGGTGGCCCAGTACTTC. It codes for CASSYGLPRVAQYF.

V is TRBV29-1 and J is TRBJ2-5; D may be TRBD1 or TRBD2 (5 bases each). Germline values: CDR1 SQVTM, CDR2 ANQGSEA. There are 13 residues in the CDR3. The CDR3 bases are TGCACCTGCCAATATGGGGGCCAAGAGACCCAGTACTTC. This gives the protein CTCQYGGQETQYF. Supplemented by reference TRBV29-1 and TRBJ2-5, the full variable domain reads SAVISQKPSRDICQRGTSLTIQCQVDSQVTMMFWYRQQPGQSLTLIATANQGSEATYESGFVIDKFPISRPNLTFSTLTVSNMSPEDSSIYLCTCQYGGQETQYFGPGTRLLVL.

The chain links TRBV29-1 to TRBJ2-5; 10 positions agree with TRBD1. After removal of 6 bases from V and 4 bases from J, the junction contained 8 bases not matched to a gene. The CDR3 totals 14 residues. Germline CDR1 SQVTM, CDR2 ANQGSEA. In DNA, the CDR3 is TGCAGCGTCTCCGGGACAGGGGTGCGAGAGACCCAGTACTTC. The encoded protein is CSVSGTGVRETQYF. The full variable domain, with the rest looked up from reference TRBV29-1 and TRBJ2-5, is SAVISQKPSRDICQRGTSLTIQCQVDSQVTMMFWYRQQPGQSLTLIATANQGSEATYESGFVIDKFPISRPNLTFSTLTVSNMSPEDSSIYLCSVSGTGVRETQYFGPGTRLLVL.

The V and J genes are TRBV6-5 and TRBJ1-2, with 11 positions matching TRBD1. The CDR3 is 13 residues long. J was trimmed by 4 bases and V by 6 bases; bases with no gene match: 1. The V gene's germline CDR1 is MNHEY and CDR2 SVGAGI. The CDR3 is CASRGTGGYGYTF. CDR3 coding DNA: TGTGCCAGCAGAGGGACAGGGGGCTATGGCTACACCTTC.

The V gene is TRBV18, the J gene TRBJ1-2, with a tentative D call TRBD1 (5 bases). CDR3 length equals 13 residues. V lost 1 base and J 8 bases, leaving 11 bases between the germline ends. Germline assignment: CDR1 KGHSH and CDR2 LQKENI. DNA for the CDR3: TGTGCCAGCTCACCACAGGGACCCGGGGGCTACACCTTC. The encoded protein is CASSPQGPGGYTF.

The CDR3 is CASSLTGEKLFF. In nucleotides, the CDR3 is TGTGCCAGCAGCCTGACAGGGGAAAAACTGTTTTTT. The gene calls are TRBV7-2 and TRBJ1-4; TRBD1 matches 7 bases. CDR3 length: 12 amino acids. The germline V gene encodes CDR1 SGHTA and CDR2 FQGNSA. V lost 5 bases, J lost 8 bases, and 2 bases stayed unmatched.

The V and J genes are TRBV12-3 or TRBV12-4 and TRBJ2-5; possibly TRBD2 for D (6 bases). The length of the CDR3 is 17 residues. V shed 5 bases and J shed 0 bases, with 19 bases lying between them. This CDR3 reads CASSLNRGGGYQETQYF. CDR3 nucleotides: TGTGCCAGCAGTCTGAACCGGGGAGGAGGGTACCAAGAGACCCAGTACTTC.